These 25 T cell receptor beta chains originate from one sample sequenced in a study of molecular identifiers for immune sequencing clone quantification. One entry per CDR3 protein, called by TCRdb with MiXCR from the PCR reads. The table shows approximately 97,000 distinct CDR3 sequences, with 20% to 25% occurring only once. Material: naive CD8+ T cells from blood, with Jurkat cell RNA spiked in. The subset is: FACS-sorted CD8+CD4-CCR7+CD45RA+ naive T cells. Receptor source: a human donor in good health. Some libraries in this study had Jurkat cell RNA spiked in.

The sample holds a few counts of this clonotype. V is TRBV6-6 and J is TRBJ1-3, with unresolved D. Trimming took off 0 bases at V and 2 bases at J, with 11 bases between the two ends. From germline, CDR1 is MNHNY and CDR2 SVGAGI (reference sequence). The CDR3 is made up of 16 amino acids. The CDR3 coding sequence is TGTGCCAGCAGTTACTCGGTGAAACTGGCTGGAAACACCATATATTTT. Its protein product is CASSYSVKLAGNTIYF.

This clonotype was counted at least ten times. This rearrangement joins TRBV7-2 to TRBJ1-5; 7 bases are shared with TRBD1. The V gene's germline CDR1 is SGHTA and CDR2 FQGNSA. V gave up 5 bases and J gave up 1 base; unmatched junction bases: 5. The CDR3 consists of 15 residues. This chain's CDR3 is CASSLHRGSNQPQHF. The CDR3 nucleotides are TGTGCCAGCAGCCTACACAGGGGAAGCAATCAGCCCCAGCATTTT.

The table lists this clonotype with many counts. This chain joins TRBV3-1 and TRBJ2-3; D ambiguous. The germline V and J ends were trimmed by 5 bases and 8 bases, with 14 bases remaining between them. The V gene's germline CDR1 is LGHDT and CDR2 YNNKEL (reference sequence). The length of the CDR3 is 13 residues. The CDR3 reads CASSDLNRGTQYF. As DNA, the CDR3 is TGTGCCAGCAGCGATTTAAATAGAGGTACGCAGTATTTT.

This sequence joins TRBV28 and TRBJ2-1, with D possibly being TRBD2 (5 bases). The CDR3 is 14 residues long. Germline lookup yields CDR1 MDHEN and CDR2 SYDVKM. The V gene lost 8 bases and the J gene lost 4 bases, with 15 bases spanning the gap. CDR3 DNA: TGTGCCAGCCGCTCCTTTAGCGAATACAATGAGCAGTTCTTC. Protein product: CASRSFSEYNEQFF.

The chain links TRBV30 to TRBJ2-7, with 12 bases that match TRBD2. The CDR3 covers 18 residues. V dropped 2 bases and J dropped 5; count of bases not matched to a gene: 16. Germline loops: CDR1 GTSNPN, CDR2 SVGIG (reference sequence). The CDR3 reads CAWSLWTSGARGIDEQYF. The CDR3, as DNA: TGTGCCTGGAGTCTATGGACTAGCGGGGCCCGAGGAATCGACGAGCAGTACTTC.

This clonotype was seen ten or more times. The rearrangement links TRBV12-3 or TRBV12-4 to TRBJ2-4; D is unclear. The CDR3 is made up of 12 amino acids. Trimming stripped 6 bases from V and 8 bases from J, with 11 bases between. CDR3 DNA: TGTGCCAGCAGCCCGCTTTGGCACATTCAGTACTTC. Protein sequence: CASSPLWHIQYF.

This clonotype was seen more than once but under ten times. The chain joins TRBV7-9 to TRBJ2-7; D gene uncertain. Germline assignment: CDR1 SEHNR and CDR2 FQNEAQ (reference sequence). Deletions cut 5 bases from V and 6 bases from J, with 8 bases between. The CDR3 is 11 residues long. CDR3 sequence (DNA): TGTGCCAGCAGCGACCTGGGCGAGCAGTACTTC. Encoded protein: CASSDLGEQYF.

This clonotype has at least ten counts. In DNA form, the CDR3 reads TGCAGTGCTAGAGAGGCGAACACCGGGGAGCTGTTTTTT. It encodes CSAREANTGELFF. This sequence joins TRBV20-1 and TRBJ2-2; D is uncertain. Germline CDR1 is DFQATT and CDR2 is SNEGSKA (reference sequence). With 0 bases removed from V and 0 bases from J, the gap between germline ends came to 2 bases. CDR3 length equals 13 residues.

The sample holds many counts of this clonotype. CDR3 coding DNA: TGTGCCAGTAGTATAGGGACAGGGGTTACCAACGTCCTGACTTTC. Translating gives CASSIGTGVTNVLTF. The chain links TRBV19 to TRBJ2-6, with 9 bases matching TRBD1. Germline assignment: CDR1 LNHDA and CDR2 SQIVND (reference sequence). The V and J ends lost 1 base and 8 bases, in that order; junction bases with no gene match: 3. The CDR3 is made up of 15 amino acids. Using reference TRBV19 and TRBJ2-6 for the parts outside the CDR3, the full variable domain is DGGITQSPKYLFRKEGQNVTLSCEQNLNHDAMYWYRQDPGQGLRLIYYSQIVNDFQKGDIAEGYSVSREKKESFPLTVTSAQKNPTAFYLCASSIGTGVTNVLTFGAGSRLTVL.

This clonotype was seen repeatedly, ten times or more. The chain carries TRBV21-1 and TRBJ2-3. TRBV21-1 is deemed a pseudogene. The CDR3 has 15 residues. CDR3 nucleotides: TGTGCCAGCAGCAAAGGTTGTCTCCACACAGATACGCAGTATTTT. This codes for CASSKGCLHTDTQYF.

This clonotype appeared many times. The chain couples TRBV7-9 to TRBJ1-2, with D unclear. CDR1 is SEHNR and CDR2 is FQNEAQ in the germline V gene (reference sequence). V lost 6 bases and J lost 4, with 6 bases in between. The CDR3 totals 11 residues. CDR3 in DNA: TGTGCCAGCAGTTCTCTCTATGGCTACACCTTC. It is translated as CASSSLYGYTF. Using reference TRBV7-9 and TRBJ1-2 for the parts outside the CDR3, the full variable domain is DTGVSQNPRHKITKRGQNVTFRCDPISEHNRLYWYRQTLGQGPEFLTYFQNEAQLEKSRLLSDRFSAERPKGSFSTLEIQRTEQGDSAMYLCASSSLYGYTFGSGTRLTVV.

The sample holds many counts of this clonotype. The chain uses TRBV29-1 and TRBJ2-2; D unclear. Trimming took off 5 bases at V and 3 bases at J, with 4 bases between the two ends. CDR1 and CDR2 from the germline V gene are SQVTM and ANQGSEA. The CDR3 covers 11 residues. For the CDR3, the DNA is TGCAGCGTTTGGGACACCGGGGAGCTGTTTTTT. Protein sequence: CSVWDTGELFF.

This clonotype was seen at least ten times. This chain uses TRBV6-2 or TRBV6-3 with TRBJ1-5; 7 nucleotides match TRBD1. This CDR3 has 16 amino acids. V trimming: 0 bases; J trimming: 7 bases; junction bases outside the gene matches: 9. Germline CDR1 is MNHEY and CDR2 is SVGEGT. The CDR3 loop is CASSYSPQGHGQPQHF. The CDR3 DNA is TGTGCCAGCAGTTACTCTCCACAGGGGCATGGACAGCCCCAGCATTTT.

This clonotype was recorded at least ten times. V usage is TRBV20-1 and J usage is TRBJ2-7; possible D gene TRBD2, 6 bases. From germline, CDR1 is DFQATT and CDR2 SNEGSKA (reference sequence). CDR3 length equals 14 residues. Trimming stripped 3 bases from V and 5 bases from J, with 17 bases between. CDR3 nucleotides: TGCAGTGCTAGTCCGGGACTTCTCCTCGACGAGCAGTACTTC. Residues: CSASPGLLLDEQYF.

This clonotype was seen only a few times. The V call is TRBV19, the J call TRBJ2-1, with D perhaps matching TRBD1 (5 bases). CDR3 length: 14 residues. The V gene lost 3 bases and the J gene lost 5 bases, with 11 bases spanning the gap. CDR1 LNHDA and CDR2 SQIVND come from the germline V gene (reference sequence). The CDR3 nucleotides are TGTGCCAGTAGTATGTGGCAGGGTAACAATGAGCAGTTCTTC. Translating it yields CASSMWQGNNEQFF.

The rearrangement links TRBV15 to TRBJ1-2; tentatively, D is TRBD1 (5 bases). Deletions cut 3 bases from V and 3 bases from J, with 20 bases between. CDR1 and CDR2 (germline): LNHNV, YYDKDF (reference sequence). CDR3 length: 17 residues. CDR3 in amino acids: CATSRSSGGDWYYGYTF. CDR3 DNA sequence: TGTGCCACCAGCAGGTCAAGTGGGGGGGACTGGTACTATGGCTACACCTTC.

This clonotype has a count of ten or more. This chain uses TRBV4-3 with TRBJ1-3; the match to TRBD1 covers 10 bases. The germline V gene has CDR1 LGHNA and CDR2 YSLEER. The CDR3 runs 15 residues. Losses at the gene ends were 4 bases for V and 8 bases for J; bases not matched to a gene: 8. CDR3 nucleotide sequence: TGCGCCAGCAGCCTCGGACAGGGGGAATCAGACACCATATATTTT. It translates to CASSLGQGESDTIYF.

There are many counts of this clonotype. V and J are TRBV7-2 and TRBJ1-1, with D unclear. Trimming pared 1 base from V and 4 bases from J, leaving 10 bases between. CDR1 is SGHTA, CDR2 FQGNSA, per germline. The CDR3 covers 14 residues. The CDR3: CASSLGRSITEAFF. DNA for the CDR3: TGTGCCAGCAGCTTAGGGCGGTCAATCACTGAAGCTTTCTTT.

This clonotype appeared many times. The chain combines TRBV5-5 with TRBJ1-5; the D gene is possibly TRBD1 (6 bases). Germline CDR1 is SGHKS and CDR2 is YYEKEE (reference sequence). The CDR3 is 16 amino acids. Trimming cost V 0 bases and J 6 bases, with 16 bases left between them. CDR3 bases: TGTGCCAGCAGCTTGGTTCTTGGACAGCGGGGTCAGCCCCAGCATTTT. Translated, it gives CASSLVLGQRGQPQHF.

V gene TRBV12-3 or TRBV12-4 combines with J gene TRBJ2-1; D is possibly TRBD1 (5 bases). V was clipped by 6 bases and J by 7 bases, with 10 bases between them. This CDR3 comprises 12 residues. The CDR3 bases are TGTGCCAGCAGCTCGCACAGGAATGAGCAGTTCTTC. This encodes CASSSHRNEQFF.

This chain joins TRBV7-9 and TRBJ2-1, with 11 bases aligning to TRBD2. The ends lost 1 base at V and 12 bases at J; junction bases unmatched: 11. CDR1 SEHNR and CDR2 FQNEAQ come from the germline V gene (reference sequence). CDR3 length equals 16 residues. CDR3 region: CASSLEGGTSGLAQFF. In nucleotides, the CDR3 is TGTGCCAGCAGCTTAGAAGGGGGGACTAGCGGCCTCGCGCAGTTCTTC. Looking up the rest from reference TRBV7-9 and TRBJ2-1 gives the full variable domain: DTGVSQNPRHKITKRGQNVTFRCDPISEHNRLYWYRQTLGQGPEFLTYFQNEAQLEKSRLLSDRFSAERPKGSFSTLEIQRTEQGDSAMYLCASSLEGGTSGLAQFFGPGTRLTVL.

The sample holds many counts of this clonotype. J is TRBJ2-1 and V is TRBV7-9; TRBD2 matches 7 bases. Germline V gene data show CDR1 as SEHNR and CDR2 as FQNEAQ (reference sequence). The CDR3 totals 12 residues. V dropped 4 bases and J dropped 7; count of bases not matched to a gene: 1. CDR3 DNA: TGTGCCAGCAGCTGGGAGGGGAATGAGCAGTTCTTC. Translating gives CASSWEGNEQFF.

In this sample, this clonotype turned up a few times. This could be a read error, since a much larger clone is one nucleotide away. The chain recombines TRBV5-1 with TRBJ2-7; D gene ambiguous. Germline values: CDR1 SGHRS, CDR2 YFSETQ. V was pared by 2 bases and J by 6 bases, with 12 bases between. This CDR3 spans 13 amino acids. This CDR3 is CASSFSTPVEQYF. CDR3 nucleotides: TGCGCCAGCAGCTTTTCGACCCCCGTCGAGCAGTACTTC.

In this sample, this clonotype turned up many times. The rearrangement joins TRBV6-5 to TRBJ2-3; D is ambiguous. V gave up 4 bases and J gave up 4 bases, with 9 bases separating them. The CDR3 length is 13 residues. CDR1 is MNHEY and CDR2 is SVGAGI in the germline V gene. The CDR3 loop is CASSSQIPDTQYF. Here the CDR3 DNA reads TGTGCCAGCAGTTCCCAGATACCAGATACGCAGTATTTT.

This clonotype was seen only a few times. A much bigger clone sits one base away, suggesting this may be a read error. The chain joins TRBV7-2 to TRBJ1-1; 7 nucleotides match TRBD1. V lost 2 bases, J lost 5 bases, and 14 bases stayed unmatched. Germline V lookup: CDR1 SGHTA, CDR2 FQGNSA. This CDR3 has 17 residues. CDR3 coding DNA: TGTGCCAGCAGCTTACTCTGGGAGGGGGCGGAGCGGACTGAAGCTTTCTTT. Translated: CASSLLWEGAERTEAFF. The entire variable domain, with the rest obtained from reference TRBV7-2 and TRBJ1-1, is as follows: GAGVSQSPSNKVTEKGKDVELRCDPISGHTALYWYRQSLGQGLEFLIYFQGNSAPDKSGLPSDRFSAERTGGSVSTLTIQRTQQEDSAVYLCASSLLWEGAERTEAFFGQGTRLTVV.